This T cell receptor (beta chain) emerged from a study of STAT5B mutations in CD4+ large granular lymphocyte leukemia. Turning to this clone: Its antigen is currently unknown.

The CDR3 has 16 residues. CDR1 is SGDLS and CDR2 is YYNGEE in the germline V gene. V trimming: 2 bases; J trimming: 4 bases; junction bases outside the gene matches: 9. Sequencing was at survey level. Measured with immunoSEQ multiplex PCR; TCRdb has only the in-frame clones, and not every one. The data show around 35,000 clones, around 67% seen once. The study's findings and limits: Higher CD4+ than CD8+ T-LGLL clonality might reflect small sample size.

Specimen: CD4+ T cells from blood buffy coats. The chain employs TRBV9 and TRBJ1-2; TRBD1 agrees at 9 bases. The source of this sequence is a human donor in good health. CDR3 region: CASSVDPGQGVYGYTF. The CDR3 DNA is TGTGCCAGCAGCGTGGATCCGGGACAGGGAGTCTATGGCTACACCTTC.